The source of this T cell receptor (beta chain) is a study of radiation and T cells in renal cell carcinoma. Study-level findings and limits: In blood, top tumor clones expanded by 2 weeks, shrinking by 4.

Sample time point: blood 2 weeks post-SBRT. As to treatment: 15 Gy SBRT to primary tumor, nephrectomy 4 weeks later. After SBRT, blood was collected at 2 and 4 weeks, plus baseline. Clear cell pathology was present in this patient's renal cell carcinoma. Clones were sequenced by immunoSEQ multiplex PCR, and TCRdb holds only the in-frame ones, with some missing. The sample consists of tens of thousands of clones, just over 75% of them appearing once. Of note for this clone: Its antigen is undetermined.

This sequence originates from a man aged 55-75 years with renal cell carcinoma. Sequenced here: blood, sampled from a patient whose treatment included radiotherapy and nephrectomy.

CDR3 protein: CASSQGPLTEAFF. DNA for the CDR3: TGTGCCAGCAGCCAAGGGCCACTCACTGAAGCTTTCTTT. The chain links TRBV14 to TRBJ1-1; D remains ambiguous. Per the germline V gene, CDR1 is SGHDN and CDR2 is FVKESK. The CDR3 spans 13 residues. V was clipped by 1 base and J by 4 bases, with 7 bases between them.